Listed below are T cell receptor beta chains from one sample, sequenced in a study of siplizumab effects on memory and regulatory T cells. TCRdb's copy holds only in-frame clones and misses some; the assay was immunoSEQ multiplex PCR. The sample holds about 10,000 clones; over 40% are singletons and the top ten take around 11%. Which antigens these TCRs recognize remains unknown. Input material: CFSE-low (dividing) CD8+ T cells sorted from an allogeneic mixed lymphocyte reaction. These receptors came from a human donor in good health; the cells came from an allogeneic mixed lymphocyte reaction. Both conserved end residues are part of each CDR3. The D gene is left open where the match is weak. Not every row has a clone size; where given, it reads once, few, many or a size class.

j_call,v_call,clone_size,d_call,cdr3_nt,cdr3_aa
TRBJ2-3,TRBV19,few,-,TGTGCCAGTAGTATAAGGGCGGAGGCTAGCACAGATACGCAGTATTTT,CASSIRAEASTDTQYF
TRBJ1-6,TRBV7-3,few,-,TGTGCCAGCAGCTCGACGGTGGGGAATTCACCCCTCCACTTT,CASSSTVGNSPLHF
TRBJ2-1,TRBV15,-,-,TGTGCCACCAGCATACATAGCGGATACAATGAGCAGTTCTTC,CATSIHSGYNEQFF
TRBJ1-5,TRBV28,-,-,TGTGCCAGCAGCTACGGAGGCCAGCCCCAGCATTTT,CASSYGGQPQHF
TRBJ2-7,TRBV5-4,once,TRBD1,TGTGCCAGCAGCTTGGGGCCCCAGGGGGCCTACGAGCAGTACTTC,CASSLGPQGAYEQYF
TRBJ1-2,TRBV5-1,-,-,TGCGCCAGCAGCTTGGCCGGGGCAGCTAACTATGGCTACACCTTC,CASSLAGAANYGYTF
TRBJ2-3,TRBV29-1,many,-,TGCAGCGTTGTTGGGGCATGGGGAACAGATACGCAGTATTTT,CSVVGAWGTDTQYF
TRBJ2-7,TRBV4-1,-,TRBD1,TGCGCCAGCAGCCCGGAGACAGGGCCCTACGAGCAGTACTTC,CASSPETGPYEQYF
TRBJ1-1,TRBV6-1,medium-sized,-,TGTGCCAGCAGTGATGCGTCTTACCCGGGTTTCGAAGCTTTCTTT,CASSDASYPGFEAFF
TRBJ1-1,TRBV7-9,-,-,TGTGCCAGCAGCTTAGGATTGGTTGGTGCTTTCTTT,CASSLGLVGAFF
TRBJ2-7,TRBV6-5,-,TRBD2,TGTGCCAGCAGTTCCCAGACTAGCGGGAGGTACGAGCAGTACTTC,CASSSQTSGRYEQYF
TRBJ1-2,TRBV7-9,-,TRBD1,TGTGCCAGCAGCTGGACAGGCTTGGGGGACTATGGCTACACCTTC,CASSWTGLGDYGYTF
TRBJ1-1,TRBV7-2,-,TRBD1,TGTGCCAGCAGCTACACAGGGGCCGACACTGAAGCTTTCTTT,CASSYTGADTEAFF
TRBJ2-7,TRBV9,medium-sized,TRBD2,TGTGCCAGCAGCATCTATAGCGGGGGCCCCTACGAGCAGTACTTC,CASSIYSGGPYEQYF
TRBJ2-4,TRBV6-5,medium-sized,TRBD2,TGTGCCAGCAGTTACGGGACGGGAGGGGACATTCAGTACTTC,CASSYGTGGDIQYF
TRBJ1-1,TRBV6-6,-,-,TGTGCCAGCACCTCAACAGGGTCGTCCACTGAAGCTTTCTTT,CASTSTGSSTEAFF
TRBJ2-7,TRBV4-2,once,-,TGTGCCAGCAGCCAACCCACGGGACATGAGCCCTACGAGCAGTACTTC,CASSQPTGHEPYEQYF
TRBJ1-1,TRBV13,-,TRBD1,TGTGCCAGCAGCTGGGGACAGATGAACACTGAAGCTTTCTTT,CASSWGQMNTEAFF
TRBJ1-2,TRBV2,many,-,TGTGCCAGGAGGAAGGGGGGGACGCGTAGCTATGGCTACACCTTC,CARRKGGTRSYGYTF
TRBJ2-7,TRBV6-6,-,TRBD1,TGTGCCAGCAATCAGGGGGCGGGAGAGCAGTACTTC,CASNQGAGEQYF
TRBJ2-6,TRBV6-5,-,-,TGTGCCACCAAATCTGGGGCCAACGTCCTGACTTTC,CATKSGANVLTF
TRBJ1-6,TRBV27,-,-,TGTGCCAGCAGTTTATATCGGGGGAGGGATTCACCCCTCCACTTT,CASSLYRGRDSPLHF
TRBJ2-7,TRBV2,once,-,TGTGCCAGCAGTTACGGGGGCGAAACCTACGAGCAGTACTTC,CASSYGGETYEQYF
TRBJ2-7,TRBV21-1,-,-,TGTGCCAGCAGCAAGGCAACGGACAGGTCGAGCTCCTACGAGCAGTACTTC,CASSKATDRSSSYEQYF
TRBJ1-5,TRBV15,few,TRBD1,TGTGCCACCAGCTCGGACAGGGGAAATCAGCCCCAGCATTTT,CATSSDRGNQPQHF